The 30 T cell receptor beta chains reported below all come from one sample, sequenced in a study of T cells in localized non-small cell lung cancer. TCRdb's table, derived via immunoSEQ multiplex PCR, lists solely in-frame clones and lacks some. The data hold around 130,000 clones, with roughly nine tenths observed a single time. Sequenced material: peripheral blood, taken before any cancer treatment. These receptors all stem from a female donor older than 55 with stage I lung adenocarcinoma.

The chain combines TRBV2 with TRBJ2-7; 9 positions agree with TRBD2. The germline V gene encodes CDR1 SNHLY and CDR2 FYNNEI. The CDR3 spans 15 residues. The V gene end was trimmed by 8 bases and the J gene end by 3 bases; junction bases not matched to a gene: 11. For the CDR3, the DNA is TGTGCCAGCTTACTTCCGGGACTAGCAAGCTACGAGCAGTACTTC. Translating it yields CASLLPGLASYEQYF.

The chain carries TRBV27 and TRBJ2-1; the D is unclear. Germline V gives CDR1 MNHEY, CDR2 SMNVEV (reference sequence). The CDR3 extends over 12 amino acids. V was cut by 6 bases and J by 6 bases, with 9 bases left in between. CDR3 DNA: TGTGCCAGCAGGGACCCAATCAATGAGCAGTTCTTC. It codes for CASRDPINEQFF.

This chain links TRBV9 with TRBJ2-1; 10 bases are shared with TRBD2. The V segment lost 4 bases and the J segment 3 bases; nucleotides outside the gene matches: 7. CDR1 is SGDLS and CDR2 is YYNGEE in the germline V gene. This CDR3 contains 16 residues. CDR3 protein: CASSPRTSGIYNEQFF. The CDR3 region has the DNA TGTGCCAGCAGCCCACGGACTAGCGGTATCTACAATGAGCAGTTCTTC.

The V and J genes are TRBV6-5 and TRBJ1-3; D unresolved. Per germline, CDR1 MNHEY and CDR2 SVGAGI. Deletions cut 5 bases from V and 6 bases from J, with 5 bases between. The CDR3 totals 11 residues. CDR3 DNA sequence: TGTGCCAGCAGTGTTTCAAACACCATATATTTT. This gives the protein CASSVSNTIYF.

The chain links TRBV28 to TRBJ1-5; TRBD1 aligns across 9 bases. CDR1 and CDR2 from the germline V gene are MDHEN and SYDVKM. Trimming cost V 6 bases and J 7 bases; bases outside gene matches: 22. The CDR3 runs to 19 residues. The CDR3 protein is CASSRLVPGQGALPQPQHF. CDR3 DNA: TGTGCCAGCAGCCGCCTTGTCCCGGGACAGGGCGCCCTGCCCCAGCCCCAGCATTTT.

The CDR3 reads CASWSGQLEAFF. The CDR3 nucleotides read TGTGCCAGCTGGTCGGGGCAGCTTGAAGCTTTCTTT. J is TRBJ1-1 and V is TRBV28, with TRBD1 as a possible D gene (5 bases). Trimming left V 8 bases short and J 7 bases short, with 14 bases between. The V gene's germline CDR1 is MDHEN and CDR2 SYDVKM. This CDR3 has 12 amino acids.

The chain carries TRBV14 and TRBJ1-1; no clear D. V was trimmed by 1 base and J by 11 bases, leaving 17 bases between them. CDR3 length: 14 amino acids. Per germline, CDR1 SGHDN and CDR2 FVKESK. The CDR3 spells CASSQGGQPGRAFF. CDR3 nucleotide sequence: TGTGCCAGCAGCCAAGGAGGGCAGCCCGGTAGGGCTTTCTTT.

The CDR3: CAISESYQTNEKLFF. In nucleotides, the CDR3 is TGTGCCATCAGTGAGTCATATCAAACTAATGAAAAACTGTTTTTT. The chain combines TRBV10-3 with TRBJ1-4; D not resolved. Germline CDR1 reads ENHRY; CDR2 reads SYGVKD. Trimming shortened V by 0 bases and J by 1 base, and 6 bases separated the two germline ends. CDR3 length equals 15 residues.

The genes are TRBV2 and TRBJ2-1; TRBD2 matches 11 bases. With 2 bases clipped from V and 9 bases from J, the junction kept 9 bases outside the gene matches. CDR1 is SNHLY and CDR2 is FYNNEI in the germline V gene. There are 16 residues in the CDR3. CDR3 nucleotide sequence: TGTGCCAGCAGTGAACTTCTAGCGGGGGGTTTTGGTGAGCAGTTCTTC. Encoded protein: CASSELLAGGFGEQFF. Drawing the rest from reference TRBV2 and TRBJ2-1, the complete variable domain is EPEVTQTPSHQVTQMGQEVILRCVPISNHLYFYWYRQILGQKVEFLVSFYNNEISEKSEIFDDQFSVERPDGSNFTLKIRSTKLEDSAMYFCASSELLAGGFGEQFFGPGTRLTVL.

The chain combines TRBV12-5 with TRBJ1-3; the D is unclear. This CDR3 is 15 amino acids long. Per germline, CDR1 LGHNT and CDR2 FRNRAP. V was clipped by 7 bases and J by 8 bases, with 21 bases between them. As DNA, the CDR3 is TGTGCTAGTGATCCTAAGACCCGAGGGCAAGACACCATATATTTT. Its protein is CASDPKTRGQDTIYF.

The rearrangement joins TRBV7-3 to TRBJ2-7, with D perhaps matching TRBD1 (7 bases). V shed 4 bases and J shed 5 bases, with 15 bases lying between them. Germline CDR1 reads SGHTA; CDR2 reads FQGTGA. This CDR3 comprises 14 residues. Here the CDR3 DNA reads TGTGCCAGCAGCTCTATGACAGGGAGGAACGAGCAGTACTTC. Amino acids: CASSSMTGRNEQYF.

The chain has TRBV4-2 and TRBJ2-7, with a tentative D call TRBD1 (5 bases). This CDR3 contains 16 residues. Trimming stripped 1 base from V and 2 bases from J, with 15 bases between. CDR1 and CDR2 (germline): LGHNA, YNFKEQ. CDR3 DNA sequence: TGTGCCAGCAGCCAAGCCGACTTGCAGGGTACCTACGAGCAGTACTTC. This codes for CASSQADLQGTYEQYF.

The chain combines TRBV7-8 with TRBJ2-4, with 7 bases identical to TRBD1. The CDR3 spans 14 residues. Germline values: CDR1 SGHVS, CDR2 FQNEAQ. With V trimmed by 5 bases and J by 7 bases, 8 bases remained unmatched. The CDR3 reads CASSPTGTANIQYF. The DNA of the CDR3 is TGTGCCAGCAGCCCAACCGGGACAGCCAACATTCAGTACTTC.

V gene TRBV16 combines with J gene TRBJ2-1; 12 bases fit TRBD2. Germline values: CDR1 KGHSY, CDR2 FQNENV. With 0 bases clipped from V and 4 bases from J, the junction kept 1 base outside the gene matches. The CDR3 is made up of 16 amino acids. The CDR3: CASSQSTSGGYNEQFF. The CDR3 nucleotides read TGTGCCAGCAGCCAATCGACTAGCGGGGGATACAATGAGCAGTTCTTC.

The rearrangement links TRBV2 to TRBJ2-3; D is undetermined. There are 12 residues in the CDR3. CDR1 is SNHLY, CDR2 FYNNEI, per germline. V was clipped by 2 bases and J by 2 bases, with 2 bases between them. DNA for the CDR3: TGTGCCAGCAGTGAACTCACAGATACGCAGTATTTT. This encodes CASSELTDTQYF.

The J gene is TRBJ1-1, the V gene TRBV15, with D possibly being TRBD1 (6 bases). Trimming removed 1 base from V and 6 bases from J, with 18 bases in between. In germline, CDR1 is LNHNV, CDR2 YYDKDF (reference sequence). CDR3 length: 16 residues. The CDR3 DNA sequence: TGTGCCACCAGCAGAGGAACAACAGGGAAGACCCCTGAAGCTTTCTTT. Its protein product is CATSRGTTGKTPEAFF.

This clone was detected a few times. The chain combines TRBV5-5 with TRBJ2-3; D not certain. V dropped 0 bases and J dropped 4 bases, with 9 bases sitting between them. The CDR3 totals 14 residues. CDR1 and CDR2 from the germline V gene are SGHKS and YYEKEE (reference sequence). CDR3 amino acids: CASSLGGPPDTQYF. CDR3 DNA: TGTGCCAGCAGCTTGGGTGGGCCTCCAGATACGCAGTATTTT.

The chain carries TRBV5-1 and TRBJ1-1; 9 bases match TRBD1. The germline V gene has CDR1 SGHRS and CDR2 YFSETQ. The CDR3 length is 16 residues. The V gene end was trimmed by 0 bases and the J gene end by 3 bases; junction bases not matched to a gene: 6. CDR3 nucleotides: TGCGCCAGCAGCTTGGAGTACAGGGGGCTGCACACTGAAGCTTTCTTT. Translating gives CASSLEYRGLHTEAFF.

This chain connects TRBV7-3 to TRBJ2-1; 7 bases map to TRBD2. The V gene's germline CDR1 is SGHTA and CDR2 FQGTGA. Trimming took 2 bases from V and 7 from J; bases not matched to a gene: 5. CDR3 length equals 14 residues. The CDR3 nucleotides are TGTGCCAGCAGCTTAGCGGGAGTGGGGAATGAGCAGTTCTTC. This translates into CASSLAGVGNEQFF.

This chain connects TRBV10-3 to TRBJ2-3; 9 positions agree with TRBD2. Per germline, CDR1 ENHRY and CDR2 SYGVKD. CDR3 length: 16 residues. Germline trimming cut 3 bases from V and 7 bases from J; bases unmatched to any gene: 11. CDR3 amino acids: CAISESFSSGMNTQYF. Written as DNA, the CDR3 is TGTGCCATCAGTGAATCTTTCTCTAGCGGGATGAATACGCAGTATTTT.

The sample holds a few counts of this clone. The chain has TRBV19 and TRBJ2-4; 12 bases are a match to TRBD1. The germline gives CDR1 LNHDA, CDR2 SQIVND (reference sequence). This CDR3 spans 14 amino acids. V lost 6 bases and J lost 8; bases outside the gene matches: 5. The CDR3 coding sequence is TGTGCCAGTAGCCCGGGACAGGGGGCGGACATTCAGTACTTC. Encoded protein: CASSPGQGADIQYF.

The chain is built from TRBV27 and TRBJ2-3; 9 bases match TRBD1. This CDR3 has 17 residues. The germline V gene encodes CDR1 MNHEY and CDR2 SMNVEV (reference sequence). The V segment lost 5 bases and the J segment 1 base; nucleotides outside the gene matches: 10. The CDR3 coding sequence is TGTGCCAGCAGTACCTCCGGGACAGGGTTCGGCACAGATACGCAGTATTTT. It codes for CASSTSGTGFGTDTQYF.

The rearrangement joins TRBV5-4 to TRBJ2-7, with 9 bases aligning to TRBD2. The CDR3 is 15 residues long. J was trimmed by 0 bases and V by 3 bases; bases with no gene match: 4. The germline CDR1 and CDR2 sequences are SGHNT and YYREEE (reference sequence). Here the CDR3 reads CASSSETSGSYEQYF. The CDR3 DNA follows: TGTGCCAGCAGCTCCGAGACTAGCGGCTCCTACGAGCAGTACTTC.

This clone appeared a single time. The J gene is TRBJ2-3, the V gene TRBV4-1, with 8 bases aligning to TRBD1. With V trimmed by 3 bases and J by 2 bases, 10 bases remained unmatched. There are 17 residues in the CDR3. Looked up from germline, CDR1 is MGHRA and CDR2 is YSYEKL. The CDR3 loop is CASSHQTGVEITDTQYF. CDR3 bases: TGCGCCAGCAGCCACCAGACAGGGGTAGAGATCACAGATACGCAGTATTTT.

This clone has a handful of counts. The rearrangement uses TRBV20-1 and TRBJ2-5; tentatively, D is TRBD2 (6 bases). Trimming removed 3 bases at V and 7 bases at J, with 6 bases between. Germline V gene sequence: CDR1 DFQATT, CDR2 SNEGSKA (reference sequence). This CDR3 spans 10 amino acids. The CDR3 here is CSASSGTQYF. The CDR3 DNA follows: TGCAGTGCTAGTAGCGGGACCCAGTACTTC.

V and J are TRBV5-1 and TRBJ2-5, with D unresolved. The CDR3 sequence is 15 residues long. CDR1 is SGHRS and CDR2 is YFSETQ in the germline V gene. V was pared by 4 bases and J by 5 bases, with 18 bases between. The CDR3 is CASSPSIQASETQYF. The CDR3 nucleotides are TGCGCCAGCAGCCCGAGCATCCAGGCGTCGGAGACCCAGTACTTC.

This clone was counted only a few times. CDR3 nucleotides: TGCGCCAGCAGTCCTAGCGGTTTGGGGGAGCTGTTTTTT. This translates into CASSPSGLGELFF. The chain has TRBV10-1 and TRBJ2-2, with 7 bases aligning to TRBD2. The CDR3 is made up of 13 amino acids. After removal of 5 bases from V and 8 bases from J, the junction contained 5 bases not matched to a gene. The germline V gene has CDR1 WNHNN and CDR2 SYGVQD (reference sequence).

The chain joins TRBV2 to TRBJ1-4; D unresolved. The V and J ends lost 0 bases and 6 bases respectively, with 11 bases between them. The CDR3 runs to 15 residues. Per germline, CDR1 SNHLY and CDR2 FYNNEI. The CDR3 DNA reads as TGTGCCAGCAGTGAAGCTTTCGGGTTTGATGAAAAACTGTTTTTT. This translates into CASSEAFGFDEKLFF.

The CDR3 loop reads CASSPAGTGVNQPQHF. DNA for the CDR3: TGTGCCAGCAGTCCGGCCGGGACAGGCGTCAATCAGCCCCAGCATTTT. The rearrangement joins TRBV28 to TRBJ1-5, with 8 bases lining up with TRBD1. CDR1 MDHEN and CDR2 SYDVKM come from the germline V gene. V was clipped by 5 bases and J by 3 bases; unmatched bases: 9. This CDR3 has 16 residues.

This CDR3 is CASSLRDGAKNIQYF. In DNA, the CDR3 is TGTGCCAGTAGTCTCAGGGACGGAGCCAAAAACATTCAGTACTTC. The chain uses TRBV19 and TRBJ2-4; TRBD1 or TRBD2 may be the D gene (5 bases each). V was clipped by 5 bases and J by 0 bases, with 11 bases between them. Germline V gene sequence: CDR1 LNHDA, CDR2 SQIVND (reference sequence). The CDR3 covers 15 residues. Filled out from reference TRBV19 and TRBJ2-4, the complete variable domain reads DGGITQSPKYLFRKEGQNVTLSCEQNLNHDAMYWYRQDPGQGLRLIYYSQIVNDFQKGDIAEGYSVSREKKESFPLTVTSAQKNPTAFYLCASSLRDGAKNIQYFGAGTRLSVL.